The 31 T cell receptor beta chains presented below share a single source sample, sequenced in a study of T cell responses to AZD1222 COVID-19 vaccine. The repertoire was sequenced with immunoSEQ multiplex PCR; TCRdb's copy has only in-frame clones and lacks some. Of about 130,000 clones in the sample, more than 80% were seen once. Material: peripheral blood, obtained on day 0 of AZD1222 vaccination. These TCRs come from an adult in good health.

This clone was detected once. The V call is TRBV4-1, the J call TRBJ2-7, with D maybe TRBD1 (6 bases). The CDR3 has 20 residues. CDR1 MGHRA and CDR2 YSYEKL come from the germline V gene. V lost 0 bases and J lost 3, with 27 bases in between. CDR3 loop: CASSQDHRVGPGSGLYEQYF. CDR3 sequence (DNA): TGCGCCAGCAGCCAAGACCACAGGGTGGGGCCTGGCAGTGGCCTCTACGAGCAGTACTTC.

The CDR3 protein is CASSFRARNQPQHF. CDR3 nucleotide sequence: TGTGCCAGCAGCTTCAGGGCGAGGAACCAGCCCCAGCATTTT. The V gene is TRBV5-6, the J gene TRBJ1-5; a weak D match, TRBD1 (5 bases). The CDR3 extends over 14 amino acids. The germline V gene has CDR1 SGHDT and CDR2 YYEEEE. The ends were cut back, 2 bases at V and 7 bases at J, with 13 bases in the middle.

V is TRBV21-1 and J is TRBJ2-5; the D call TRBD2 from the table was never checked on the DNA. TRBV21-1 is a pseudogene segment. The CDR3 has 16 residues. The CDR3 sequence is CASSKEERGGPETQYF. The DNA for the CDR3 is TGTGCCAGCAGCAAAGAGGAGCGGGGGGGCCCAGAGACCCAGTACTTC.

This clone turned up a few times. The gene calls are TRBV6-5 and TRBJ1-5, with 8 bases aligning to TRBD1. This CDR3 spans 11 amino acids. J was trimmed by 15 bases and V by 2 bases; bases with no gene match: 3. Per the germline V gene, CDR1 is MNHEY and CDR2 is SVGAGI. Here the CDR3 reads CASSYGQGWHF. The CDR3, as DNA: TGTGCCAGCAGTTACGGACAGGGTTGGCATTTT.

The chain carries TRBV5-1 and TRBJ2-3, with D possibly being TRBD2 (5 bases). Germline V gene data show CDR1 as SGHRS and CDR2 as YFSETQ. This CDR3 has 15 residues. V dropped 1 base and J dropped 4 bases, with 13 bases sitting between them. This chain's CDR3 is CASSLRGLVSDTQYF. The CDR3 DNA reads TGCGCCAGCAGCTTGCGTGGACTGGTCTCAGATACGCAGTATTTT.

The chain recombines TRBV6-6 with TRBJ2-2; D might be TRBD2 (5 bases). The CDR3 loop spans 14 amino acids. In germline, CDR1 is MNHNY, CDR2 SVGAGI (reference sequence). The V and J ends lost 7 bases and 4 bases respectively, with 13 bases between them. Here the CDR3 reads CASTLQAGTGELFF. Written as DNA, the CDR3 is TGTGCCAGCACCCTCCAGGCGGGCACCGGGGAGCTGTTTTTT.

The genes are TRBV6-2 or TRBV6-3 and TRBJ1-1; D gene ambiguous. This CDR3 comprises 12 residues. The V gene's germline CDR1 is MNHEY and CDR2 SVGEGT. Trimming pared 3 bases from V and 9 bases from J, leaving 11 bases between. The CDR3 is CASSYGPPKAFF. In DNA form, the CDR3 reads TGTGCCAGCAGTTATGGGCCGCCTAAAGCTTTCTTT.

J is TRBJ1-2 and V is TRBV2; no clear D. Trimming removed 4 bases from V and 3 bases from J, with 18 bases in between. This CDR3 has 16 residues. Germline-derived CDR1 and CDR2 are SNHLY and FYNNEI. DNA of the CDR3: TGTGCCAGCAGTGCTGGAGGCCCCGGTCGGGACTATGGCTACACCTTC. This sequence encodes CASSAGGPGRDYGYTF.

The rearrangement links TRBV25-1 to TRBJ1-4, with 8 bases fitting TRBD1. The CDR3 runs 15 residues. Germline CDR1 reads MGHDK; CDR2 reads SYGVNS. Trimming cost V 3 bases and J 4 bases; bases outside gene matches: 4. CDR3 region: CASSDLTGDNEKLFF. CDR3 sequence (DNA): TGTGCCAGCAGTGACCTGACAGGGGATAATGAAAAACTGTTTTTT.

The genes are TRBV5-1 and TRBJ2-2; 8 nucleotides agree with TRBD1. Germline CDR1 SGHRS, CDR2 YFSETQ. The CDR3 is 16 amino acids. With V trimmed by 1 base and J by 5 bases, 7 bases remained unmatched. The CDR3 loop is CASSLLAGGQTGELFF. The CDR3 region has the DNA TGCGCCAGCAGCTTGCTCGCAGGGGGCCAGACCGGGGAGCTGTTTTTT.

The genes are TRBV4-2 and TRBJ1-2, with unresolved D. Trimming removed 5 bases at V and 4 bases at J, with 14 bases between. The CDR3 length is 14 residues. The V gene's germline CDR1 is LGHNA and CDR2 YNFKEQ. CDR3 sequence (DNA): TGTGCCAGCAGCACGGAAGGCGGTCGCTATGGCTACACCTTC. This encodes CASSTEGGRYGYTF.

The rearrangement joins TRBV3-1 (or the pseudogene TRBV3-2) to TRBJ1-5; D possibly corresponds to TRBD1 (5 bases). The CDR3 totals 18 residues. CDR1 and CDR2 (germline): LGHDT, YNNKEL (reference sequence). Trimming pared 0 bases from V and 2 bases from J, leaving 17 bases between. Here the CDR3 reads CASSQEGAGLLGNQPQHF. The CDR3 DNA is TGTGCCAGCAGCCAAGAAGGCGCAGGGCTTTTGGGCAATCAGCCCCAGCATTTT.

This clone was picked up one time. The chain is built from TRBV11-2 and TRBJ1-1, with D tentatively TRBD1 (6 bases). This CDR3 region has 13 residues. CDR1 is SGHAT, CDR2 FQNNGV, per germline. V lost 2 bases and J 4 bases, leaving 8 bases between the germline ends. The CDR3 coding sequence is TGTGCCAGCAGCTTAACCAGGGGCACTGAAGCTTTCTTT. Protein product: CASSLTRGTEAFF.

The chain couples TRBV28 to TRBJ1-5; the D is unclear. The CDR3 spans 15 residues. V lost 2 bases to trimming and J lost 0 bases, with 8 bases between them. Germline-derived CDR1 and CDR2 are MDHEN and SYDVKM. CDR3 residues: CASSLTTLSNQPQHF. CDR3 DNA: TGTGCCAGCAGTTTAACAACCCTTAGCAATCAGCCCCAGCATTTT.

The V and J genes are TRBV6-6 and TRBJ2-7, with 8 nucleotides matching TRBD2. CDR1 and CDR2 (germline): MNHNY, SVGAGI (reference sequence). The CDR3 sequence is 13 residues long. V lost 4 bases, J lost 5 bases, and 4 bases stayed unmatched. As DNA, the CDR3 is TGTGCCAGCAGTTCTCCGGGAGGGAACGAGCAGTACTTC. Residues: CASSSPGGNEQYF.

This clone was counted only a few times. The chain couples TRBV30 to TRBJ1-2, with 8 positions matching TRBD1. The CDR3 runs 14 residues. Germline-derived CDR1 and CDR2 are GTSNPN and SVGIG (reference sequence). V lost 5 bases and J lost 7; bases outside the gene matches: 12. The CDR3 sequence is CAWLDGQGGAGYTF. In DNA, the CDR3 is TGTGCCTGGCTGGATGGACAGGGCGGGGCTGGCTACACCTTC.

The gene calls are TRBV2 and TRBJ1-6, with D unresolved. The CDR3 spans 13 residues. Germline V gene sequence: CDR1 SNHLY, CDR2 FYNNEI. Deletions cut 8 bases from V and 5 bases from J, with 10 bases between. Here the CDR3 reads CASRESDNSPLHF. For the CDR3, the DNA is TGTGCCAGCCGAGAATCGGATAATTCACCCCTCCACTTT.

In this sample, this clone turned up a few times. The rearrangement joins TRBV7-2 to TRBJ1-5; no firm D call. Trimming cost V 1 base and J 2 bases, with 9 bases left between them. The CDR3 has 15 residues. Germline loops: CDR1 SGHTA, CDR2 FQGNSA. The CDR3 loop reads CASSLGWQGNQPQHF. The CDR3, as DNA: TGTGCCAGCAGCTTAGGATGGCAGGGCAATCAGCCCCAGCATTTT.

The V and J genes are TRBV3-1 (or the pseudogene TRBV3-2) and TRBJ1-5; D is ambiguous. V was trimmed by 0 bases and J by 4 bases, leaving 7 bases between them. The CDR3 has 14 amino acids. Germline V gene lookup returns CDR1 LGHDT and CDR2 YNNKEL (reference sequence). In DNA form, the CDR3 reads TGTGCCAGCAGCCAAGATGGAGGGAATCAGCCCCAGCATTTT. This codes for CASSQDGGNQPQHF.

CDR3 in amino acids: CASSSGLAGRNEQFF. The CDR3 DNA reads as TGTGCCAGCAGCTCGGGACTAGCGGGGAGGAATGAGCAGTTCTTC. The chain couples TRBV5-5 to TRBJ2-1, with 13 bases aligning to TRBD2. CDR1 is SGHKS, CDR2 YYEKEE, per germline (reference sequence). The CDR3 covers 15 residues. V dropped 3 bases and J dropped 7; count of bases not matched to a gene: 4.

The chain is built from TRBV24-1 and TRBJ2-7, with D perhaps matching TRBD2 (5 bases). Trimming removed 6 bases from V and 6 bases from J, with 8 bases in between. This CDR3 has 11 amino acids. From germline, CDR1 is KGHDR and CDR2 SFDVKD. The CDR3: CATSRGSEQYF. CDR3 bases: TGTGCCACCAGTAGAGGGTCCGAGCAGTACTTC.

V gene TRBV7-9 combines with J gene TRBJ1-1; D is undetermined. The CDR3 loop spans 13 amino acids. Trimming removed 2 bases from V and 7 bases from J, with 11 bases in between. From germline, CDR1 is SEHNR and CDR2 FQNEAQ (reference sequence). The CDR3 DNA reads TGTGCCAGCAGCTTATTTGGTACGATTGAAGCTTTCTTT. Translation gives CASSLFGTIEAFF.

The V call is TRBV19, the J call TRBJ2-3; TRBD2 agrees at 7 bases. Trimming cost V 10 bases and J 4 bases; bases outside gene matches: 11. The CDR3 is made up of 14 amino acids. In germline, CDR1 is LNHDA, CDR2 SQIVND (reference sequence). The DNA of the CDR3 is TGTGCCACTCCCCATGGACTAGATGCAGATACGCAGTATTTT. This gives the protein CATPHGLDADTQYF.

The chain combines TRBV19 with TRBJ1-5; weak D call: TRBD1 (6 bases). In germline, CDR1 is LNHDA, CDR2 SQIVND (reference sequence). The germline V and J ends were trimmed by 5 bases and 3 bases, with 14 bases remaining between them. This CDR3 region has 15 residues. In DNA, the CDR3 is TGTGCCAGTAGTTTTCAGGGGAAGCCCAATCAGCCCCAGCATTTT. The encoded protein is CASSFQGKPNQPQHF.

The CDR3 loop reads CASSLSGTRGWETQYF. Written as DNA, the CDR3 is TGTGCCAGCAGTTTATCCGGGACTAGAGGTTGGGAGACCCAGTACTTC. This chain connects TRBV27 to TRBJ2-5, with 8 positions matching TRBD2. CDR3 length: 16 residues. Germline CDR1 reads MNHEY; CDR2 reads SMNVEV (reference sequence). The V and J ends lost 0 bases and 5 bases, in that order; junction bases with no gene match: 8.

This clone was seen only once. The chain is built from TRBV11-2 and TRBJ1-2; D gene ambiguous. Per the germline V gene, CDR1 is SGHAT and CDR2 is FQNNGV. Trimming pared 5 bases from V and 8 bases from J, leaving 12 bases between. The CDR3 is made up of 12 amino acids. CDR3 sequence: CASSPRPRGYTF. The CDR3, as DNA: TGTGCCAGCAGCCCGCGACCGCGCGGCTACACCTTC.

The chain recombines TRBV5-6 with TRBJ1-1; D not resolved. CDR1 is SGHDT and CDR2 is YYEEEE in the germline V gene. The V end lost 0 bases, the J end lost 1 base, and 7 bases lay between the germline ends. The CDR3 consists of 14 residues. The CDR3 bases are TGTGCCAGCAGCTTGGGGATGGGGAACACTGAAGCTTTCTTT. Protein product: CASSLGMGNTEAFF.

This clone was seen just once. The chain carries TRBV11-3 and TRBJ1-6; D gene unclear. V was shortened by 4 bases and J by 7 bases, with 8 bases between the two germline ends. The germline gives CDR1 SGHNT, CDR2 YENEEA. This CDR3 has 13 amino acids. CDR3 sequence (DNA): TGTGCCAGCAGCTCCTCCACCAATTCACCCCTCCACTTT. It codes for CASSSSTNSPLHF.

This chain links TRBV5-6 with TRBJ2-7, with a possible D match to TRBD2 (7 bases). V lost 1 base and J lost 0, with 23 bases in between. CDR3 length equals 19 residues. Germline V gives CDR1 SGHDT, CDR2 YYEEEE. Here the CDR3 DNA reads TGTGCCAGCAGCTTGAGCCCCCGGGGGGCCCCACCCCCCTCCTACGAGCAGTACTTC. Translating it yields CASSLSPRGAPPPSYEQYF.

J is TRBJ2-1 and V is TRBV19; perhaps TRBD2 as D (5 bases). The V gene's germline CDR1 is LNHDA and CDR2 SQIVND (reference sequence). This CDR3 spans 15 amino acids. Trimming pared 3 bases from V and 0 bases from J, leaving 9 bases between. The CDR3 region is CASSMSGLSYNEQFF. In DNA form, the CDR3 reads TGTGCCAGTAGTATGAGCGGACTCTCCTACAATGAGCAGTTCTTC.

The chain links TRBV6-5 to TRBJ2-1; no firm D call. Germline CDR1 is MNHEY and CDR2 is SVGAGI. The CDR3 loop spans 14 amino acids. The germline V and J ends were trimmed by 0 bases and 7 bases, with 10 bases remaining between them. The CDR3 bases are TGTGCCAGCAGTTACTCCGGTCTTCAAAATGAGCAGTTCTTC. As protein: CASSYSGLQNEQFF.